The 2 T cell receptor beta chains listed next were all sequenced from one sample in a study of T cells in Graves' hyperthyroidism and ophthalmopathy. RNA transcripts yielded amplified TCR beta CDR3 regions. HTBI primers drove first-round RT-PCR of the TCR CDR3. TCRdb reanalysed the multiplex PCR reads using MiXCR and keeps one entry per CDR3 protein. Found here are about 640,000 distinct CDR3 sequences, around 20% of them singletons; the top ten hold about 34%. The source material was blood. The receptors derive from a man younger than 45 with Graves' ophthalmopathy.

This clonotype was found many times. The chain joins TRBV28 to TRBJ2-7, with D maybe TRBD2 (5 bases). CDR3 length: 12 residues. The V gene lost 5 bases and the J gene lost 5 bases, with 10 bases spanning the gap. Germline V gene lookup returns CDR1 MDHEN and CDR2 SYDVKM. CDR3: CASSLRGDEQYF. CDR3 in DNA: TGTGCCAGCAGTCTTCGGGGAGACGAGCAGTACTTC.

This clonotype was seen only a few times. This chain's CDR3 is CSVVRQGEPYEQYF. Here the CDR3 DNA reads TGCAGCGTTGTTAGACAGGGAGAGCCCTACGAGCAGTACTTC. The chain is built from TRBV29-1 and TRBJ2-7; 7 bases map to TRBD1. The CDR3 runs 14 residues. The V gene's germline CDR1 is SQVTM and CDR2 ANQGSEA. Trimming at V came to 4 bases and at J to 2 bases, leaving 8 bases not matched to a gene.